This T cell receptor beta chain was observed in a study of T-cell reconstitution after alpha-beta-depleted transplantation in children (dated by TCRdb to between 2015 and 2016). Broadly, across the study: Using TCR repertoire profiling, the study quantitatively followed how T-cell immune reconstitution unfolded in children after TCRalphabeta/CD19-depleted allogeneic hematopoietic cell transplantation. General findings and caveats noted by the study authors: The frequencies of hyperexpanded clones fell over the following months, and after one year, T-cell counts and TCRbeta diversity were mostly attributed to newly produced T cells. The apparently early alphabetaT-cell count recovery about two months after transplant was reportedly dependent on only several hundred rapidly expanded clones derived from non-depleted graft cells. In some patients, the high TCRbeta diversity seen at day 60 was put down to recipient T cells and intrathymic progenitors that had survived conditioning.

In the paper's terms, the treatment or condition label means: allogeneic hematopoietic cell transplantation with graft depleted of TCRalphabeta T cells and CD19 B cells. Transplant recipients were children who received TCRalphabeta/CD19-depleted allogeneic hematopoietic cell grafts. CDR1 and CDR2 are drawn from the germline V gene: MDHEN, SYDVKM. CDR3 length: 12 amino acids, cysteine to phenylalanine. The entry retains the CDR3 DNA only, 36 bases that are in frame from base 1. The trim is 3 bases for V and 0 bases for J, with a gap of 2 bases between the germline ends. The method behind the library was PCR. The run used an Illumina HiSeq 2500. To normalize quantification of the TCRbeta repertoire, the TCR libraries were built with molecular barcoding that relied on unique molecular identifiers. TCRdb reanalyzed the raw reads on its own, using fastp at Q25 for trimming and MiXCR for clone calling, and kept in-frame beta chains. One record per CDR3 amino acid sequence lists the most common genes and DNA. The sample profile shows hundreds of thousands of distinct CDR3 sequences; around 15% of them were found once. The ten most abundant clones make up approximately 44% of the sample.

This clonotype was seen a handful of times. This clone's antigen is unknown. Base qualities are missing; no much larger clone stands one base away. This sequence originates from a male patient under 10 years old who had a stem cell transplant for acute lymphoblastic leukemia, so the T cells may come from the graft donor. This chain joins TRBV28 to TRBJ1-2; the D segment cannot be called with confidence. This sample comprised PBMCs, mostly from graft donor cells, obtained 360 days after TCRalphabeta/CD19-depleted stem cell transplant. The base sequence is TGTGCCAGCAGTTTCACTAACTATGGCTACACCTTC. Its translation is CASSFTNYGYTF.